This TCR beta chain was sequenced during a study of blood T cell repertoires in COVID-19. Study-level information: Some COVID-19 samples were acute and others convalescent; all came from the United States, Italy and Spain. PBMCs, B-cell-depleted T cells, or T cells were the source of the cDNA or gDNA that made up the material.

Trimming removed 2 bases at V and 7 bases at J, with 8 bases between. The CDR3 is 13 residues long. CDR1 is MNHEY and CDR2 is SVGAGI in the germline V gene. As handled by the study authors: Estimates of nucleated cell counts were drawn from the amplification of reference gene primers. TCRdb's copy holds only in-frame clones and misses some; the assay was immunoSEQ multiplex PCR. The V and J calls and clone size were taken over from that table, and D and trimming were inferred from the DNA. The data hold roughly 80,000 clones, with more than 70% observed a single time. The receptor was derived from a man aged 60-69 years with active or convalescent COVID-19. The chain uses TRBV6-5 and TRBJ2-2, with D tentatively TRBD1 (6 bases). The sequenced material came from peripheral blood. This CDR3 reads CASSYGRGGELFF. The CDR3 DNA reads TGTGCCAGCAGTTACGGCAGGGGCGGGGAGCTGTTTTTT.